This passage covers 9 T cell receptor beta chains from one sample sequenced in a study of T cells after yellow fever vaccination. TCRdb redid the calling of the 5' RACE reads with MiXCR, one entry per CDR3 protein. The top ten clones hold 2.5% to 3.5% of a sample with around 340,000 distinct CDR3 sequences, approximately 12% of them seen once. The source material was CD4+ T cells sorted from PBMCs, sampled 15 days after the yellow fever booster vaccination. The receptor source for this set is a man between 18 and 35 years old who received the YFV17D yellow fever vaccine.

This chain uses TRBV7-8 with TRBJ1-2; D not certain. Trimming shortened V by 3 bases and J by 1 base, and 3 bases separated the two germline ends. The germline V gene encodes CDR1 SGHVS and CDR2 FQNEAQ. The CDR3 is 12 residues long. CDR3 coding DNA: TGTGCCAGCAGCTTTGTTAACTATGGCTACACCTTC. Protein: CASSFVNYGYTF.

This clonotype came up many times. J is TRBJ2-5 and V is TRBV5-1; 8 bases align to TRBD2. CDR1 and CDR2 from the germline V gene are SGHRS and YFSETQ. J lost 4 bases, V lost 5 bases, and 4 bases had no gene match. This CDR3 is built from 13 residues. Here the CDR3 DNA reads TGCGCCAGCAGTAACGGACTAGCAGAGACCCAGTACTTC. It specifies CASSNGLAETQYF.

In nucleotides, the CDR3 is TGCGCCAGCAGCTTGGGACAGCGCCAATATGGCTACACCTTC. Its translation: CASSLGQRQYGYTF. The rearrangement joins TRBV5-1 to TRBJ1-2; D might be TRBD1 (5 bases). The CDR3 is made up of 14 amino acids. V lost 0 bases, J lost 5 bases, and 11 bases lay in between. Germline CDR1 reads SGHRS; CDR2 reads YFSETQ.

This rearrangement joins TRBV20-1 to TRBJ1-1; D is perhaps TRBD1 (6 bases). V was clipped by 3 bases and J by 1 base, with 12 bases between them. The germline CDR1 and CDR2 sequences are DFQATT and SNEGSKA (reference sequence). CDR3 length equals 14 residues. The chain's CDR3 is CSASDRLGNTEAFF. In nucleotides, the CDR3 is TGCAGTGCTAGCGACAGGCTAGGGAACACTGAAGCTTTCTTT.

V gene TRBV4-3 combines with J gene TRBJ2-5; D gene ambiguous. CDR1 and CDR2 (germline): LGHNA, YSLEER. V was cut by 0 bases and J by 4 bases, with 9 bases left in between. The CDR3 has 14 amino acids. The CDR3, as DNA: TGCGCCAGCAGCCAAGACTTGGCTCGAGAGACCCAGTACTTC. Translated: CASSQDLARETQYF.

The chain couples TRBV7-3 to TRBJ1-4; no clear D. The CDR3 has 14 amino acids. V gave up 2 bases and J gave up 11 bases, with 15 bases separating them. In germline, CDR1 is SGHTA, CDR2 FQGTGA. The CDR3 DNA is TGTGCCAGCAGCTTAGAGGATGCCCGGAGGAAACTGTTTTTT. It encodes CASSLEDARRKLFF.

This chain uses TRBV4-3 with TRBJ2-4, with TRBD1 matching over 7 bases. V trimming: 5 bases; J trimming: 9 bases; junction bases outside the gene matches: 10. This CDR3 has 14 residues. Per germline, CDR1 LGHNA and CDR2 YSLEER. The CDR3 loop reads CASSLTGKGAIQYF. The CDR3 coding sequence is TGCGCCAGCAGCTTAACCGGGAAGGGGGCCATTCAGTACTTC.

This chain uses TRBV5-1 with TRBJ1-2, with D perhaps TRBD1 (6 bases). Germline V gene data show CDR1 as SGHRS and CDR2 as YFSETQ. CDR3 length: 16 amino acids. V was shortened by 0 bases and J by 2 bases, with 14 bases between the two germline ends. The CDR3 region is CASSLALQDRNYGYTF. The CDR3 DNA sequence: TGCGCCAGCAGCTTGGCCCTCCAAGACAGGAACTATGGCTACACCTTC. The full variable domain, rest sourced from reference TRBV5-1 and TRBJ1-2, is KAGVTQTPRYLIKTRGQQVTLSCSPISGHRSVSWYQQTPGQGLQFLFEYFSETQRNKGNFPGRFSGRQFSNSRSEMNVSTLELGDSALYLCASSLALQDRNYGYTFGSGTRLTVV.

This clonotype has a handful of counts. The chain combines TRBV21-1 with TRBJ2-5; the table's D gene call, TRBD1, was not cross checked with the DNA. TRBV21-1 is described as a pseudogene. This CDR3 is built from 18 residues. CDR3 loop: CASSKEVRSGGAEETQYF. The DNA of the CDR3 is TGTGCCAGCAGCAAAGAAGTCAGATCGGGGGGGGCTGAAGAGACCCAGTACTTC.